This T cell receptor (beta chain) was captured by sequencing in a study of T-cell reconstitution after alpha-beta-depleted transplantation in children. The V and J ends lost 2 bases and 5 bases respectively, with 4 bases between them. CDR3 length equals 12 residues. Germline values: CDR1 KGHDR, CDR2 SFDVKD. TCRbeta library construction was performed incorporating unique molecular identifiers. MiXCR was run by TCRdb on the PCR reads, yielding one entry per CDR3 protein. The sample records over 550,000 distinct CDR3 sequences, about 10% being singletons. This TCR was sampled from a human donor who donated a stem cell graft to a child with acute myeloid leukemia. The source material was PBMCs from the stem cell graft donor, sampled from the stem cell graft. This chain joins TRBV24-1 and TRBJ2-3; the D is unclear. The CDR3 DNA is TGTGCCACCAGTGATTGGGGAGATACGCAGTATTTT. Translating it yields CATSDWGDTQYF.